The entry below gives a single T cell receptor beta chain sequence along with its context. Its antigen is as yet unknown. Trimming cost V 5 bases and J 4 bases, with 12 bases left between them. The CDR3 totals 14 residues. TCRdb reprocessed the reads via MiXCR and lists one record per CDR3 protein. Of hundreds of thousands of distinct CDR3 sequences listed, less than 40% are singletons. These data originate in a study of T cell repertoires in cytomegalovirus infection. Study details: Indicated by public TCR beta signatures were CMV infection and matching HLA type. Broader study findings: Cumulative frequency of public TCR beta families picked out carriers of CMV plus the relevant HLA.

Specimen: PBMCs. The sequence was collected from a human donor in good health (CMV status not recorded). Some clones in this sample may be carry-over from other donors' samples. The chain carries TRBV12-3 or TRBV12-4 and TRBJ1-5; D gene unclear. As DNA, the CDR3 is TGTGCCAGCAGTCAATCCCCGCCAAATCAGCCCCAGCATTTT. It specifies CASSQSPPNQPQHF.